A selection of T cell receptor beta chains follows, all from one sample in a study of blood T cell repertoires in COVID-19. Sequencing was performed with immunoSEQ multiplex PCR; in TCRdb, only in-frame clones are kept and a portion is missing. The profile shows roughly 120,000 clones, about 86% of them singletons. Input material: peripheral blood. These receptors all stem from a man aged 70 or older who had recovered from COVID-19. The CDR3 runs from the conserved cysteine through the conserved F or W. Each record gives: D gene, J gene, CDR3 length, V gene, clone size, CDR3 DNA, CDR3 protein. A D gene is named only where the DNA matches it firmly. Clone size is shown for a subset of rows, as once, few, many or a class of expanded clone.

TRBD2 TRBJ2-5 15 TRBV4-1 few TGCGCCAGCAGCCTTCTAGCGGGAGGGATAGAGACCCAGTACTTC CASSLLAGGIETQYF
TRBD1 TRBJ1-1 13 TRBV18 - TGTGCCAGCTCACCCGGACAGGGCACTGAAGCTTTCTTT CASSPGQGTEAFF
TRBD1 TRBJ2-5 14 TRBV30 - TGTGCCTGGAGAGAAACAGGGGGTCGGGAGACCCAGTACTTC CAWRETGGRETQYF
TRBD1 TRBJ2-3 13 TRBV12-3/TRBV12-4 - TGTGCCAGCAGTTTGAGGGGGCCAGATACGCAGTATTTT CASSLRGPDTQYF
- TRBJ1-1 13 TRBV9 once TGTGCCAGCAGCGTAGAACTGTACACTGAAGCTTTCTTT CASSVELYTEAFF
TRBD2 TRBJ2-1 16 TRBV24-1 - TGTGCCACCAGTGACAATAGCGGGGGGGCCTACAATGAGCAGTTCTTC CATSDNSGGAYNEQFF
- TRBJ2-2 16 TRBV7-8 - TGTGCCAGCAGCTTAGACCCGAGTCGGTTTATGGGGGAGCTGTTTTTT CASSLDPSRFMGELFF
TRBD2 TRBJ2-7 15 TRBV5-1 - TGCGCCAGCAGCCTGGGGACTAGCGTGGTCTACGAGCAGTACTTC CASSLGTSVVYEQYF
- TRBJ1-2 15 TRBV24-1 once TGTGCCACCAGTGATGCCAGGGCTGGGGATAGTGGCTACACCTTC CATSDARAGDSGYTF
TRBD1 TRBJ2-5 14 TRBV7-3 - TGTGCCAGCAGCTTAGCAGGGGGCTCGGAGACCCAGTACTTC CASSLAGGSETQYF
TRBD2 TRBJ2-3 17 TRBV5-1 - TGCGCCAGCAGCCGGACCCCCGGGGGGTCGACACCAGATACGCAGTATTTT CASSRTPGGSTPDTQYF
TRBD1 TRBJ1-2 13 TRBV18 - TGTGCCAGCCTTGGACAGGGGAGCTATGGCTACACCTTC CASLGQGSYGYTF
- TRBJ1-2 15 TRBV7-8 - TGTGCCAGCAGCCCCTGGGGAGGGCGGGATTATGGCTACACCTTC CASSPWGGRDYGYTF
TRBD1 TRBJ2-2 14 TRBV11-3 - TGTGCCAGCAGCTGGACAGGGGAGGGCGGGGAGCTGTTTTTT CASSWTGEGGELFF
- TRBJ1-1 13 TRBV5-6 - TGTGCCAGCAACCTCAGGCGCTCTTATGAAGCTTTCTTT CASNLRRSYEAFF
- TRBJ1-4 13 TRBV30 - TGTGCCTGGAGTGCCCTCAGGGATGAAAAACTGTTTTTT CAWSALRDEKLFF
- TRBJ1-2 13 TRBV28 - TGTGCCAGCTTTGGCCCGATTAACTATGGCTACACCTTC CASFGPINYGYTF
TRBD2 TRBJ2-7 15 TRBV7-2 once TGTGCCAGCAGCGGGCGGACTAGCGGGAGGGGTGAGCAGTACTTC CASSGRTSGRGEQYF
TRBD1 TRBJ1-2 15 TRBV9 few TGTGCCAGCAGCCCGGGGACAGCGACGGGGCATGGCTACACCTTC CASSPGTATGHGYTF
TRBD2 TRBJ2-7 13 TRBV19 - TGTGCCAGTAGTATCCTAGCGGGAGCCGAGCAGTACTTC CASSILAGAEQYF
- TRBJ2-2 13 TRBV2 - TGTGCCAGCTCCCCGGGGTACACCGGGGAGCTGTTTTTT CASSPGYTGELFF
- TRBJ2-7 16 TRBV15 - TGTGCCACCAGCAGAGGTAGGGGGGAGGGCCGAGGGGAGCAGTACTTC CATSRGRGEGRGEQYF
TRBD1 TRBJ2-5 15 TRBV7-3 - TGTGCCAGCGGCCTGACAGGGGAAAGGGGGGAGACCCAGTACTTC CASGLTGERGETQYF
TRBD2 TRBJ2-7 14 TRBV30 once TGTGCCTCGTTACTAGCGGGTGGCTCCTACGAGCAGTACTTC CASLLAGGSYEQYF
- TRBJ2-7 14 TRBV6-1 - TGTGCCAGCAGTGATCGAACGGGTATCTACGAGCAGTACTTC CASSDRTGIYEQYF
TRBD1 TRBJ2-1 17 TRBV3-1/TRBV3-2 - TGTGCCAGCAGCCGGGACAGGGCGACCGGGCTCTACAATGAGCAGTTCTTC CASSRDRATGLYNEQFF
TRBD2 TRBJ2-2 16 TRBV5-4 once TGTGCCAGCAGTCCGGGACTACCAGTCAACACCGGGGAGCTGTTTTTT CASSPGLPVNTGELFF
- TRBJ2-2 14 TRBV11-2 - TGTGCCAGCAGCCCATTCAGGCAGGGAGGCGAGCTGTTTTTT CASSPFRQGGELFF
- TRBJ2-3 15 TRBV7-2 - TGTGCCAGCAGCTTAGACTTAGGAGGTGCAGATACGCAGTATTTT CASSLDLGGADTQYF
- TRBJ1-6 17 TRBV10-3 - TGTGCCATCAGTGGAGGAGGTGGGGGGTCAGGTAATTCACCCCTCCACTTT CAISGGGGGSGNSPLHF
- TRBJ2-7 15 TRBV9 - TGTGCCAGCAGCGTAGACCCAAAGAGCTCCTACGAGCAGTACTTC CASSVDPKSSYEQYF
- TRBJ1-6 14 TRBV30 - TGTGCCTGGAGTGCGATGGAGGGTAATTCACCCCTCCACTTT CAWSAMEGNSPLHF
TRBD1 TRBJ1-5 14 TRBV7-9 - TGTGCCAGCAGCTTGGACAGGGTCAATCAGCCCCAGCATTTT CASSLDRVNQPQHF
TRBD1 TRBJ1-2 13 TRBV27 - TGTGCCAGCAGTTTCACAGGGGACTATGGCTACACCTTC CASSFTGDYGYTF
- TRBJ1-2 13 TRBV27 - TGTGCCAGCAGTTTCGACTGGGGGCGAGGCTACACCTTC CASSFDWGRGYTF
TRBD1 TRBJ1-4 14 TRBV2 once TGTGCCAGCAGGGGGACAGGGGCTAATGAAAAACTGTTTTTT CASRGTGANEKLFF
TRBD1 TRBJ1-1 14 TRBV9 - TGTGCCAGCAGCGCAACAGGGGGTAAGACTGAAGCTTTCTTT CASSATGGKTEAFF
TRBD1 TRBJ2-2 18 TRBV5-1 - TGCGCCAGCAGGCGTGCCCCTGGACAGGGTGCGAACACCGGGGAGCTGTTTTTT CASRRAPGQGANTGELFF
TRBD1 TRBJ1-2 14 TRBV7-2 - TGTGCCAGCAGCTCACAGGGGGCCATCTATGGCTACACCTTC CASSSQGAIYGYTF
- TRBJ1-1 14 TRBV18 - TGTGCCAGCTCACACCCTATTATGAACACTGAAGCTTTCTTT CASSHPIMNTEAFF
TRBD1 TRBJ1-3 15 TRBV7-2 - TGTGCCAGCAGCTTGGGACAGAACTCTGGAAACACCATATATTTT CASSLGQNSGNTIYF
TRBD1 TRBJ1-6 13 TRBV6-4 - TGTGCCAGCGGGGACAGTCATAATTCACCCCTCCACTTT CASGDSHNSPLHF
TRBD1 TRBJ2-3 18 TRBV7-9 - TGTGCCAGCAGCTTAAGGGGAGGTACAGGGGGCCTCACAGATACGCAGTATTTT CASSLRGGTGGLTDTQYF
TRBD2 TRBJ2-3 17 TRBV24-1 - TGTGCCACCAGTGATCCTGGGACTAGCGGGAACACAGATACGCAGTATTTT CATSDPGTSGNTDTQYF
- TRBJ2-3 15 TRBV7-9 once TGTGCCAGCAGCCCCCGCGGAAGCAGAGCGGATACGCAGTATTTT CASSPRGSRADTQYF
TRBD1 TRBJ1-2 16 TRBV4-2 - TGTGCCAGCAGCCATGCAACAGGGGCTACTAACTATGGCTACACCTTC CASSHATGATNYGYTF
- TRBJ1-1 13 TRBV10-3 - TGTGCCATCAGTGAGCGTGTGAACACTGAAGCTTTCTTT CAISERVNTEAFF
TRBD1 TRBJ2-2 16 TRBV5-4 once TGTGCCAGCAGCCCTGGCAGGGGACAGGGCTCCGGGGAGCTGTTTTTT CASSPGRGQGSGELFF
- TRBJ2-7 13 TRBV4-3 - TGCGCCAGCAGCCCTCAAATTCGGTCGGAGCAGTACTTC CASSPQIRSEQYF